This TCR beta chain was found in a study of T-cell memory formation after mild COVID-19. Study outcomes and limitations: Mainly in CM and EM were contracting CD4+ clones; CD8+ were in EMRA.

One entry per CDR3 protein results from TCRdb running MiXCR on the 5' RACE reads. The table lists 350,000 to 450,000 distinct CDR3 sequences, 24% of them singletons. CDR1 is SEHNR and CDR2 is FQNEAQ in the germline V gene (reference sequence). The V end was cut by 2 bases, the J end by 7 bases, with 12 bases between. The CDR3 extends over 13 amino acids. This clonotype was counted only a few times. The target antigen is unknown. V gene TRBV7-9 combines with J gene TRBJ2-7; D may be TRBD1 or TRBD2 (5 bases each). What was sequenced was PBMCs or a T cell subset sorted from them (not recorded which). This TCR came from an adult woman who had mild COVID-19 (a few samples of this study predate the infection). Cell type and time point are not known. The CDR3 loop reads CASSLTGTTEQYF. CDR3 nucleotides: TGTGCCAGCAGCTTAACCGGGACGACTGAGCAGTACTTC. The variable domain in full, completed from reference TRBV7-9 and TRBJ2-7, reads DTGVSQNPRHKITKRGQNVTFRCDPISEHNRLYWYRQTLGQGPEFLTYFQNEAQLEKSRLLSDRFSAERPKGSFSTLEIQRTEQGDSAMYLCASSLTGTTEQYFGPGTRLTVT.